A selection of T cell receptor beta chains follows, all from one sample in a study of blood T cell repertoires in COVID-19. Clones were read by immunoSEQ multiplex PCR, and TCRdb kept only the in-frame ones, dropping some. The sample holds about 270,000 clones; about four fifths are singletons and the top ten take about 3.4%. The sequenced material came from peripheral blood. The source of these receptors is a woman between 18 and 30 years old with acute or convalescent COVID-19. CDR3s include the opening cysteine and the closing phenylalanine or tryptophan. The order of the fields is CDR3 protein, V gene, J gene.

CDR3: CASSGTGTGGRGREKLFF
V: TRBV10-1
J: TRBJ1-4

CDR3: CSGRTEVTEAFF
V: TRBV29-1
J: TRBJ1-1

CDR3: CASRPAGLNYEQYF
V: TRBV28
J: TRBJ2-7

CDR3: CASSPDRVGEQFF
V: TRBV12-3/TRBV12-4
J: TRBJ2-1

CDR3: CASSPLAGSPFF
V: TRBV7-9
J: TRBJ2-1

CDR3: CASSPREGRYEQYF
V: TRBV18
J: TRBJ2-7

CDR3: CASKRLAGVHEQFF
V: TRBV7-9
J: TRBJ2-1

CDR3: CASSGNGQGMNTEAFF
V: TRBV7-8
J: TRBJ1-1

CDR3: CASSLRAGVPEAFF
V: TRBV7-2
J: TRBJ1-1

CDR3: CASSELVGAGGYTF
V: TRBV2
J: TRBJ1-2

CDR3: CASSLVAGGPVDTQYF
V: TRBV7-9
J: TRBJ2-3

CDR3: CASSTGQGAYNEQFF
V: TRBV5-1
J: TRBJ2-1

CDR3: CALGQGGEQYF
V: TRBV30
J: TRBJ2-7

CDR3: CASSLERHSGNTIYF
V: TRBV11-2
J: TRBJ1-3

CDR3: CASSLRIQGTYEQYF
V: TRBV27
J: TRBJ2-7

CDR3: CASRQGSDTQYF
V: TRBV2
J: TRBJ2-3